These 15 T cell receptor beta chains came from one sample sequenced in a study of T cells in localized non-small cell lung cancer. Produced via immunoSEQ multiplex PCR; TCRdb's table is partial and in-frame only. The top ten hold 4% to 5% of the sample, which has tens of thousands of clones, almost 90% seen once. The sequenced sample was peripheral blood, obtained before any cancer treatment. Receptors originate from a woman aged 35 to 69 with stage I lung adenocarcinoma.

The chain links TRBV10-2 to TRBJ2-1, with D perhaps matching TRBD1 (6 bases). The CDR3 is made up of 14 amino acids. Trimming cost V 3 bases and J 7 bases, with 13 bases left between them. Per germline, CDR1 WSHSY and CDR2 SAAADI. The chain's CDR3 is CASSDRGRRNEQFF. As DNA, the CDR3 is TGCGCCAGCAGTGACAGGGGAAGACGGAATGAGCAGTTCTTC.

The gene calls are TRBV29-1 and TRBJ2-5; D unresolved. V lost 7 bases to trimming and J lost 5 bases, with 23 bases between them. Germline V CDR1 and CDR2: SQVTM, ANQGSEA. The CDR3 has 15 residues. CDR3 DNA sequence: TGCAGCGCCCTCGGAAGGCCCGGTCCGGAGGAGACCCAGTACTTC. Protein sequence: CSALGRPGPEETQYF. Combining the CDR3 with reference TRBV29-1 and TRBJ2-5 gives the whole variable domain SAVISQKPSRDICQRGTSLTIQCQVDSQVTMMFWYRQQPGQSLTLIATANQGSEATYESGFVIDKFPISRPNLTFSTLTVSNMSPEDSSIYLCSALGRPGPEETQYFGPGTRLLVL.

This clone was recorded only once. The chain carries TRBV9 and TRBJ1-1; possibly TRBD1 for D (5 bases). The CDR3 contains 15 residues. Germline lookup yields CDR1 SGDLS and CDR2 YYNGEE. Deletions cut 0 bases from V and 4 bases from J, with 13 bases between. CDR3 region: CASSVEGSGRTEAFF. CDR3 nucleotide sequence: TGTGCCAGCAGCGTAGAGGGGTCAGGGCGCACTGAAGCTTTCTTT. Full variable domain (outside the CDR3, taken from reference TRBV9 and TRBJ1-1): DSGVTQTPKHLITATGQRVTLRCSPRSGDLSVYWYQQSLDQGLQFLIQYYNGEERAKGNILERFSAQQFPDLHSELNLSSLELGDSALYFCASSVEGSGRTEAFFGQGTRLTVV.

This clone was counted only a few times. The chain joins TRBV30 to TRBJ2-7; 7 nucleotides align to TRBD1. The CDR3 spans 13 residues. The ends lost 5 bases at V and 0 bases at J; junction bases unmatched: 4. Germline loops: CDR1 GTSNPN, CDR2 SVGIG (reference sequence). CDR3 amino acids: CAWARGISYEQYF. CDR3 DNA sequence: TGTGCCTGGGCCAGGGGGATCTCCTACGAGCAGTACTTC. The variable domain in full, completed from reference TRBV30 and TRBJ2-7, reads SQTIHQWPATLVQPVGSPLSLECTVEGTSNPNLYWYRQAAGRGLQLLFYSVGIGQISSEVPQNLSASRPQDRQFILSSKKLLLSDSGFYLCAWARGISYEQYFGPGTRLTVT.

V usage is TRBV4-3 and J usage is TRBJ2-1, with D possibly matching TRBD1 (5 bases). Germline V gene lookup returns CDR1 LGHNA and CDR2 YSLEER. V was clipped by 7 bases and J by 7 bases, with 11 bases between them. CDR3 length equals 12 residues. Here the CDR3 DNA reads TGCGCCAGCAACATGCAGGGAAATGAGCAGTTCTTC. As protein: CASNMQGNEQFF.

This rearrangement joins TRBV6-6 to TRBJ1-1; the D gene is possibly TRBD1 (5 bases). There are 15 residues in the CDR3. The germline V and J ends were trimmed by 6 bases and 2 bases, with 16 bases remaining between them. CDR1 and CDR2 from the germline V gene are MNHNY and SVGAGI (reference sequence). The CDR3 sequence: CASSQGTLLNTEAFF. Here the CDR3 DNA reads TGTGCCAGCAGCCAAGGGACCCTCCTAAACACTGAAGCTTTCTTT.

The sample holds one count of this clone. This chain uses TRBV11-2 with TRBJ2-5; TRBD1 is a possible D gene (5 bases). The CDR3 has 15 residues. Trimming removed 1 base from V and 2 bases from J, with 11 bases in between. CDR1 and CDR2 (germline): SGHAT, FQNNGV. Here the CDR3 DNA reads TGTGCCAGCAGCTTAGCTGTCAGGGCACAAGAGACCCAGTACTTC. It translates to CASSLAVRAQETQYF.

The J gene is TRBJ2-2, the V gene TRBV9, with D possibly TRBD2 on 5 matching bases. The length of the CDR3 is 14 residues. Trimming took off 4 bases at V and 6 bases at J, with 13 bases between the two ends. Germline-derived CDR1 and CDR2 are SGDLS and YYNGEE. The CDR3 is CASSPRGSPGELFF. CDR3 coding DNA: TGTGCCAGCAGCCCGAGAGGGAGCCCCGGGGAGCTGTTTTTT.

The rearrangement links TRBV7-9 to TRBJ2-4; weak D call: TRBD2 (6 bases). Per germline, CDR1 SEHNR and CDR2 FQNEAQ (reference sequence). The CDR3 covers 14 residues. The DNA of the CDR3 is TGTGCTACGTCGGGGGATGCCGCCAAAAACATTCAGTACTTC. This translates into CATSGDAAKNIQYF.

The rearrangement uses TRBV4-3 and TRBJ2-3; TRBD2 matches at 11 bases. The V gene's germline CDR1 is LGHNA and CDR2 YSLEER. This CDR3 contains 16 residues. V lost 4 bases, J lost 8 bases, and 11 bases stayed unmatched. The chain's CDR3 is CASSPLAGGQIGTQYF. In nucleotides, the CDR3 is TGCGCCAGCAGCCCCCTAGCGGGAGGACAGATTGGTACGCAGTATTTT.

This clone came up a few times. The genes are TRBV15 and TRBJ2-1; tentatively, D is TRBD2 (7 bases). CDR1 and CDR2 from the germline V gene are LNHNV and YYDKDF (reference sequence). The CDR3 consists of 15 residues. Trimming took off 5 bases at V and 4 bases at J, with 15 bases between the two ends. Written as DNA, the CDR3 is TGTGCCACCAGCGGAGGGGGGGACCCTTACAATGAGCAGTTCTTC. It encodes CATSGGGDPYNEQFF.

The V call is TRBV7-2, the J call TRBJ2-3; the match to TRBD2 covers 9 bases. This CDR3 has 17 residues. Germline values: CDR1 SGHTA, CDR2 FQGNSA. J lost 3 bases, V lost 1 base, and 8 bases had no gene match. This CDR3 reads CASSLGVGAGGTDTQYF. The CDR3 bases are TGTGCCAGCAGCTTAGGGGTGGGAGCGGGGGGAACAGATACGCAGTATTTT.

This clone was observed a few times. CDR3 amino acids: CASSGPLGYTF. The CDR3 nucleotides are TGTGCCAGCAGCGGACCTTTAGGCTACACCTTC. The V and J genes are TRBV9 and TRBJ1-2; no clear D gene. The CDR3 is made up of 11 amino acids. The V gene's germline CDR1 is SGDLS and CDR2 YYNGEE. Trimming took 3 bases from V and 8 from J, leaving 8 bases between them.

The chain uses TRBV9 and TRBJ2-5, with D possibly called TRBD1 or TRBD2 (5 bases each). V was trimmed by 1 base and J by 4 bases, leaving 17 bases between them. The germline gives CDR1 SGDLS, CDR2 YYNGEE. The CDR3 has 16 amino acids. The CDR3 nucleotides read TGTGCCAGCAGCGTAAGAGCGAAAGGGGACGCAGAGACCCAGTACTTC. Residues: CASSVRAKGDAETQYF.

The chain uses TRBV10-1 and TRBJ2-1, with TRBD1 matching 10 bases. J gave up 7 bases and V 6 bases, and 12 bases lay outside the gene matches. CDR1 and CDR2 (germline): WNHNN, SYGVQD (reference sequence). The CDR3 is made up of 16 amino acids. CDR3 DNA sequence: TGCGCCAGCAGCCCCCCCGACAGGGGGCGAGGTAATGAGCAGTTCTTC. It encodes CASSPPDRGRGNEQFF.